A selection of T cell receptor beta chains follows, all from one sample in a study of T cells after yellow fever vaccination. TCRdb passed the 5' RACE reads through MiXCR, listing each CDR3 protein once. The sample gives under 600,000 distinct CDR3 sequences, approximately 13% of which show up once; about 14% is in the top ten. The input for sequencing was PBMCs, taken on the day of the yellow fever booster vaccination. The source is a man aged 30 to 39 who received the YFV17D yellow fever vaccine. Both conserved end residues are part of each CDR3. D genes are given only for firm matches. The size field is filled for only some rows; it gives once, few, many or a size class.

D gene,clone size,V gene,J gene,CDR3 protein,CDR3 DNA
TRBD2,.,TRBV5-1,TRBJ2-5,CASSLGPGGGQETQYF,TGCGCCAGCAGCTTGGGGCCGGGAGGGGGACAAGAGACCCAGTACTTC
.,few,TRBV3-1,TRBJ2-5,CASSQQELASASRYF,TGTGCCAGCAGCCAACAAGAGCTAGCGTCGGCCTCGAGGTACTTC
.,few,TRBV5-1,TRBJ2-7,CASSLVQGSIEQYF,TGCGCCAGCAGCTTGGTTCAGGGGAGCATCGAGCAGTACTTC
TRBD2,few,TRBV20-1,TRBJ2-1,CSARDGERGNNEQFF,TGCAGTGCTAGAGATGGCGAGCGGGGGAACAATGAGCAGTTCTTC
TRBD2,.,TRBV18,TRBJ2-2,CASSPPGLAGAGELFF,TGTGCCAGCTCACCACCGGGACTAGCGGGAGCCGGGGAGCTGTTTTTT
.,.,TRBV6-2/TRBV6-3,TRBJ2-2,CASSYPPRTRGSGELFF,TGTGCCAGCAGTTACCCCCCACGGACCAGGGGATCCGGGGAGCTGTTTTTT
.,few,TRBV18,TRBJ2-3,CASSPLVGDTDTQYF,TGTGCCAGCTCCCCCCTCGTGGGGGACACAGATACGCAGTATTTT
.,many,TRBV7-9,TRBJ2-7,CASSTGTEQYF,TGTGCCAGCAGCACGGGGACCGAGCAGTACTTC
.,.,TRBV28,TRBJ2-7,CASSSKGQRSYEQYF,TGTGCCAGCAGTTCCAAAGGGCAGCGCTCCTACGAGCAGTACTTC
.,.,TRBV4-3,TRBJ2-1,CADPGTAGLEQFF,TGCGCAGACCCCGGGACGGCAGGGCTTGAGCAGTTCTTC
.,few,TRBV18,TRBJ2-7,CASSPQTTTATEQYF,TGTGCCAGCTCACCGCAAACTACAACGGCTACCGAGCAGTACTTC
.,.,TRBV5-6,TRBJ1-1,CARATYEGIRAFF,TGTGCCAGAGCTACCTACGAGGGGATAAGAGCTTTCTTT
.,.,TRBV18,TRBJ2-1,CASSPQSGSYNEQFF,TGTGCCAGCTCACCCCAATCCGGGTCTTACAATGAGCAGTTCTTC
TRBD1,many,TRBV29-1,TRBJ2-2,CSVASSGTGAGELFF,TGCAGCGTGGCCTCTTCCGGGACAGGGGCCGGGGAGCTGTTTTTT
.,few,TRBV29-1,TRBJ1-2,CSIADRTNYGYTF,TGCAGCATAGCCGACAGGACCAACTATGGCTACACCTTC
TRBD2,few,TRBV9,TRBJ2-2,CASSATPGLAGRVGTGELFF,TGTGCCAGCAGCGCTACTCCGGGACTAGCGGGACGTGTGGGCACCGGGGAGCTGTTTTTT
TRBD1,.,TRBV18,TRBJ2-7,CASSLKTGGPHYEQYF,TGTGCCAGCTCTCTAAAGACAGGGGGACCCCACTACGAGCAGTACTTC
TRBD2,.,TRBV11-3,TRBJ2-5,CASSMGLAGTETQYF,TGTGCCAGCAGCATGGGACTAGCGGGAACAGAGACCCAGTACTTC
.,few,TRBV27,TRBJ1-1,CASSPDGVTEAFF,TGTGCCAGCAGTCCAGATGGGGTGACTGAAGCTTTCTTT
TRBD1,few,TRBV5-1,TRBJ2-2,CASSQGATGELFF,TGCGCCAGCAGCCAGGGGGCAACCGGGGAGCTGTTTTTT
TRBD1,few,TRBV20-1,TRBJ2-1,CSASGQGGFF,TGCAGTGCTTCCGGACAGGGAGGGTTCTTC
.,.,TRBV7-3,TRBJ1-2,CASSLVPTGMNGYTF,TGTGCCAGCAGCTTAGTCCCCACAGGGATGAATGGCTACACCTTC
.,few,TRBV20-1,TRBJ2-4,CSASYGSGGNIQYF,TGCAGTGCTAGTTACGGGAGTGGAGGAAACATTCAGTACTTC
TRBD1,.,TRBV11-2,TRBJ2-7,CASSLDGPLGTGFYEQYF,TGTGCCAGCAGCTTAGATGGCCCCCTTGGGACAGGATTCTACGAGCAGTACTTC